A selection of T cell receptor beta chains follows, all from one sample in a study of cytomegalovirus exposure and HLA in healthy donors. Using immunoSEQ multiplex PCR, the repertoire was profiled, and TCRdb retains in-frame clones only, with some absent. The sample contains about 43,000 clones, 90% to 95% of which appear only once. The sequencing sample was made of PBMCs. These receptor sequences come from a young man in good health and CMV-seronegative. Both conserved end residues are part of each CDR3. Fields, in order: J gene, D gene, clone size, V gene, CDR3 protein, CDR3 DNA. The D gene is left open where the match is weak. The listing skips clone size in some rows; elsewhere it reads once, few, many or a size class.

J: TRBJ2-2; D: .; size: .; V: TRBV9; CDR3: CASSVAQGGTGELFF; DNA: TGTGCCAGCAGCGTAGCTCAGGGTGGCACCGGGGAGCTGTTTTTT
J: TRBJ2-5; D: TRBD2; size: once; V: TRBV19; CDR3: CASSIDVGTSGRGETQYF; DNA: TGTGCCAGTAGTATAGACGTTGGGACTAGCGGGAGAGGGGAGACCCAGTACTTC
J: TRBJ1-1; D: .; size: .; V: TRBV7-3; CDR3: CALSTGDTEAFF; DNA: TGTGCCCTATCGACGGGGGATACTGAAGCTTTCTTT
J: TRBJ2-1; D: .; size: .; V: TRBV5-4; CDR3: CASSFQGQDEQFF; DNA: TGTGCCAGCAGCTTTCAGGGCCAGGATGAGCAGTTCTTC
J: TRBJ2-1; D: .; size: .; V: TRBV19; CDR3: CASSIVLYNEQFF; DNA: TGTGCCAGTAGTATAGTCCTATACAATGAGCAGTTCTTC
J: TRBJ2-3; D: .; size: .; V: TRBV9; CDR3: CASSYPGQGDTQYF; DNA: TGTGCCAGCAGCTACCCCGGGCAGGGAGATACGCAGTATTTT
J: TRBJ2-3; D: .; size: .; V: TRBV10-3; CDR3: CAISESMARTDTQYF; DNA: TGTGCCATCAGTGAGAGTATGGCTCGCACAGATACGCAGTATTTT
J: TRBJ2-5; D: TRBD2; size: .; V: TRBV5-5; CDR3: CASSRLGGKQETQYF; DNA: TGTGCCAGCAGCCGCTTGGGAGGGAAGCAAGAGACCCAGTACTTC
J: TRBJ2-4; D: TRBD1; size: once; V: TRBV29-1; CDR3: CSVEDGDRGLGNIQYF; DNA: TGCAGCGTTGAAGACGGGGACAGGGGGCTTGGAAACATTCAGTACTTC
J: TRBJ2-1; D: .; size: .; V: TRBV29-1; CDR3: CSGFGGPETDEQFF; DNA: TGCAGCGGCTTCGGGGGACCTGAGACAGATGAGCAGTTCTTC
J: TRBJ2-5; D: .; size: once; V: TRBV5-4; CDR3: CASSEYSLGAQYF; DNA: TGTGCCAGCAGCGAGTACAGCCTCGGGGCCCAGTACTTC
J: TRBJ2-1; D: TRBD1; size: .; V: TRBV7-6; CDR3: CASSPPGQGTEQFF; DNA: TGTGCCAGCAGCCCGCCGGGACAGGGGACTGAGCAGTTCTTC
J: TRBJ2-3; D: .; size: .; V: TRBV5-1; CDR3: CASSSDPRDTQYF; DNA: TGCGCCAGCAGCTCAGACCCGAGGGATACGCAGTATTTT
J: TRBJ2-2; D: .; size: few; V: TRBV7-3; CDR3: CASSLTRNTGELFF; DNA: TGTGCCAGCAGCTTAACCAGAAACACCGGGGAGCTGTTTTTT
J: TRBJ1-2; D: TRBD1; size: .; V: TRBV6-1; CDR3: CASSKTQTGRYGYTF; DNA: TGTGCCAGCAGTAAGACTCAGACAGGGAGGTATGGCTACACCTTC
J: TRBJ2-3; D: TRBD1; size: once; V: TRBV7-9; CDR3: CASGQGSTDTQYF; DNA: TGTGCCAGCGGACAGGGTAGCACAGATACGCAGTATTTT
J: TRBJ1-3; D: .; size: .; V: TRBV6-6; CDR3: CASSYPGTNSGNTIYF; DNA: TGTGCCAGCAGTTACCCTGGGACTAACTCTGGAAACACCATATATTTT
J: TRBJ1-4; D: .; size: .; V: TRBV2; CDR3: CASSEQGRTNEKLFF; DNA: TGTGCCAGCAGTGAACAGGGTAGAACTAATGAAAAACTGTTTTTT
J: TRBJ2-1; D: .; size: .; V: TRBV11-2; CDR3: CASSLDWRGSSYNEQFF; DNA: TGTGCCAGCAGCTTAGATTGGAGGGGTAGCTCCTACAATGAGCAGTTCTTC
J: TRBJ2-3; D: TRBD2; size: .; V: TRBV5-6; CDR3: CASSSRLAGGLQGDTQYF; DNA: TGTGCCAGCAGCTCGAGACTAGCGGGGGGCCTCCAGGGAGATACGCAGTATTTT
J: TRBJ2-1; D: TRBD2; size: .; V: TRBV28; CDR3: CASRRRTSGRNNEQFF; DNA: TGTGCCAGCAGGCGAAGGACTAGCGGGAGGAACAATGAGCAGTTCTTC
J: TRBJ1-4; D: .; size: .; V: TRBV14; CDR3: CASSQDITHRGEKLFF; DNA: TGTGCCAGCAGCCAAGATATAACCCACCGGGGAGAAAAACTGTTTTTT
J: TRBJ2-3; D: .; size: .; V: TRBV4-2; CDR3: CASSQSSGGSISSTDTQYF; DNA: TGTGCCAGCAGCCAATCCTCAGGAGGCTCGATCTCTAGCACAGATACGCAGTATTTT
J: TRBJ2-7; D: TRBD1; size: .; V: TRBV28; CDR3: CASSRTGFYEQYF; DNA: TGTGCCAGCAGCAGGACAGGGTTCTACGAGCAGTACTTC
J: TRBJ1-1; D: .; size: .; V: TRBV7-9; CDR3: CASSSSTRRTEAFF; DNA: TGTGCCAGCAGCTCCTCTACCCGGCGGACTGAAGCTTTCTTT
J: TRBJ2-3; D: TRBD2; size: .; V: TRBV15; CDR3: CATSSRGGTDTQYF; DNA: TGTGCCACCAGCAGCCGGGGGGGCACAGATACGCAGTATTTT
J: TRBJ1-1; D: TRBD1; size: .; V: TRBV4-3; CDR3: CASSYGQGGHTEAFF; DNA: TGCGCCAGCAGCTACGGACAGGGAGGTCACACTGAAGCTTTCTTT
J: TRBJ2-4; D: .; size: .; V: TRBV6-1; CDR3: CASSEAIVAVAKNIQYF; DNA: TGTGCCAGCAGTGAAGCGATAGTAGCGGTAGCCAAAAACATTCAGTACTTC
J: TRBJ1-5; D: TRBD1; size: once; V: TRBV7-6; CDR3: CASSLVLWTGPSNQPQHF; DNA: TGTGCCAGCAGCTTAGTTTTATGGACAGGGCCGAGCAATCAGCCCCAGCATTTT
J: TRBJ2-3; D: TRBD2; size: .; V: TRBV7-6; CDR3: CASSPELAGGTDTQYF; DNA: TGTGCCAGCAGCCCAGAACTAGCGGGGGGTACAGATACGCAGTATTTT
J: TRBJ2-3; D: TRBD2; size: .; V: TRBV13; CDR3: CASSAPGLAVNPPDTQYF; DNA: TGTGCCAGCAGCGCCCCGGGACTAGCAGTAAATCCCCCAGATACGCAGTATTTT
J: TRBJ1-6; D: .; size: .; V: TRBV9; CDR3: CASSVDWGQTNSPLHF; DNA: TGTGCCAGCAGCGTAGATTGGGGCCAGACTAATTCACCCCTCCACTTT
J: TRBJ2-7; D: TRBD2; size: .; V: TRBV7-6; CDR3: CASSLASRGNYEQYF; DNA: TGTGCCAGCAGCTTAGCCTCGCGGGGGAATTACGAGCAGTACTTC
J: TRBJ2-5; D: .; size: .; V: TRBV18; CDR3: CASSPEETQYF; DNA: TGTGCCAGCTCACCGGAGGAGACCCAGTACTTC
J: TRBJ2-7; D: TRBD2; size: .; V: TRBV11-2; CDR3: CASSPRGSGVTYEQYF; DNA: TGTGCCAGCAGCCCCCGGGGTAGCGGGGTAACCTACGAGCAGTACTTC
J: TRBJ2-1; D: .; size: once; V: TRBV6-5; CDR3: CASSYSTTGDEQFF; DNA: TGTGCCAGCAGTTACTCGACGACAGGCGATGAGCAGTTCTTC
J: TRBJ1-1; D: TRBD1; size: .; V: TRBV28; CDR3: CASSLQGARTEAFF; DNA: TGTGCCAGCAGCTTACAGGGGGCGCGAACTGAAGCTTTCTTT
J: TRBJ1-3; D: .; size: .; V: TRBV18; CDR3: CASSPPGAGYGNTIYF; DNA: TGTGCCAGCTCACCACCGGGTGCAGGTTACGGAAACACCATATATTTT
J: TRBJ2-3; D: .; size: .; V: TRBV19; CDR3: CASSTPLGQRADTQYF; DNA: TGTGCCAGTAGTACCCCCTTGGGGCAGCGAGCAGATACGCAGTATTTT